Presented here are 18 T cell receptor beta chains from one specimen sequenced in a study of CD8+CD57+ T cells in acquired aplastic anemia. It was genomic DNA that served as the template for profiling TCR beta VDJ and CDR3. TCRdb analysed the reads with MiXCR anew, one entry per CDR3 protein. The top ten clones hold under 45% of a sample with some 180,000 distinct CDR3 sequences, roughly 65% of them seen once. Patients chosen for sequencing had shown CD8+CD57+ cell expansion by flow cytometry. Material: sorted CD4+, CD8+, or CD8+CD57+ T cells (not recorded which) from PBMCs. The receptors were gathered from a human donor with aplastic anemia.

The V gene is TRBV20-1, the J gene TRBJ1-5; the match to TRBD1 covers 7 bases. Germline V lookup: CDR1 DFQATT, CDR2 SNEGSKA (reference sequence). This CDR3 is 13 amino acids long. The trim removed 3 bases at V and 10 bases at J, leaving 9 bases unmatched. DNA for the CDR3: TGCAGTGCTAGGGGGAATAACAGGGGACCCCAGCATTTT. This sequence encodes CSARGNNRGPQHF.

The chain combines TRBV7-8 with TRBJ1-2; 8 positions match TRBD1. After removal of 4 bases from V and 7 bases from J, the junction contained 11 bases not matched to a gene. The germline V gene encodes CDR1 SGHVS and CDR2 FQNEAQ. The CDR3 length is 15 residues. The DNA for the CDR3 is TGTGCCAGCAGCTCAAGGACAGGGCGAATGGGTGGCTACACCTTC. Protein sequence: CASSSRTGRMGGYTF.

This rearrangement joins TRBV25-1 to TRBJ1-1; possibly TRBD1 for D (5 bases). Trimming took 6 bases from V and 3 from J, leaving 11 bases between them. Germline V gene data show CDR1 as MGHDK and CDR2 as SYGVNS. This CDR3 has 13 residues. As DNA, the CDR3 is TGTGCCAGCAGGCAGGGAGGGGACACTGAAGCTTTCTTT. It encodes CASRQGGDTEAFF.

This clonotype was recorded many times. The rearrangement uses TRBV5-1 and TRBJ2-1; D is possibly TRBD1 or TRBD2 (6 bases each). V lost 7 bases and J 8 bases, leaving 13 bases between the germline ends. CDR1 SGHRS and CDR2 YFSETQ come from the germline V gene. The CDR3 runs 12 residues. The CDR3 DNA follows: TGCGCCAGCCGTTACAGGGAGGATGAGCAGTTCTTC. Translating gives CASRYREDEQFF. The whole variable domain, filled in from reference TRBV5-1 and TRBJ2-1, reads KAGVTQTPRYLIKTRGQQVTLSCSPISGHRSVSWYQQTPGQGLQFLFEYFSETQRNKGNFPGRFSGRQFSNSRSEMNVSTLELGDSALYLCASRYREDEQFFGPGTRLTVL.

The chain combines TRBV6-2 or TRBV6-3 with TRBJ2-7; D may match TRBD1 or TRBD2 (6 bases each). From germline, CDR1 is MNHEY and CDR2 SVGEGT. Trimming took off 7 bases at V and 6 bases at J, with 19 bases between the two ends. The CDR3 is 14 amino acids. CDR3 sequence (DNA): TGTGCCAGCACTAATGGGGGGCGCATGGGCGAGCAGTACTTC. It specifies CASTNGGRMGEQYF.

This chain connects TRBV25-1 to TRBJ2-3; no clear D. CDR3 size: 14 residues. Germline CDR1 MGHDK, CDR2 SYGVNS. The ends were cut back, 4 bases at V and 1 base at J, with 9 bases in the middle. The CDR3 DNA follows: TGTGCCAGCAGTGGGGATCTAGGCACAGATACGCAGTATTTT. Encoded protein: CASSGDLGTDTQYF.

This clonotype showed up many times. The rearrangement links TRBV19 to TRBJ2-7; 10 bases fit TRBD1. After removal of 3 bases from V and 4 bases from J, the junction contained 6 bases not matched to a gene. The CDR3 loop spans 15 amino acids. In germline, CDR1 is LNHDA, CDR2 SQIVND (reference sequence). The CDR3 DNA reads as TGTGCCAGTAGTATGGCGGGACAGGGGTTTTACGAGCAGTACTTC. Protein sequence: CASSMAGQGFYEQYF.

This rearrangement joins TRBV10-3 to TRBJ2-3, with unresolved D. The germline V and J ends were trimmed by 4 bases and 4 bases, with 3 bases remaining between them. The CDR3 covers 11 residues. Germline V lookup: CDR1 ENHRY, CDR2 SYGVKD. The CDR3 DNA follows: TGTGCCATCAGTGCAGCAGATACGCAGTATTTT. Translation gives CAISAADTQYF.

The chain uses TRBV2 and TRBJ2-7; D unclear. The CDR3 is 12 amino acids. Germline values: CDR1 SNHLY, CDR2 FYNNEI. V lost 6 bases and J 3 bases, leaving 9 bases between the germline ends. Here the CDR3 DNA reads TGTGCCAGCAGGGGTGGGGTCTACGAGCAGTACTTC. This codes for CASRGGVYEQYF.

Note on this clonotype: Given the absence of the conserved phenylalanine or tryptophan at the CDR3 end, a read error is likely. CDR3 coding DNA: TGTGCAAGCAGCTTAACCGCATGGTCGGGGAACAATGAGCAGTTCGTC. It is translated as CASSLTAWSGNNEQFV. The rearrangement joins TRBV7-3 to TRBJ2-1; possible D gene TRBD2, 5 bases. The CDR3 has 16 amino acids. The V gene's germline CDR1 is SGHTA and CDR2 FQGTGA.

This clonotype showed up just once. The chain recombines TRBV20-1 with TRBJ1-5; D is ambiguous. Trimming left V 3 bases short and J 7 bases short, with 13 bases between. The CDR3 consists of 13 residues. Germline lookup yields CDR1 DFQATT and CDR2 SNEGSKA (reference sequence). This CDR3 is CSASREGGQPQHF. The CDR3 coding sequence is TGCAGTGCTAGTAGAGAAGGCGGGCAGCCCCAGCATTTT.

The V and J genes are TRBV5-4 and TRBJ1-2, with 7 nucleotides matching TRBD1. CDR3 size: 13 residues. Germline loops: CDR1 SGHNT, CDR2 YYREEE (reference sequence). Trimming at V came to 4 bases and at J to 5 bases, leaving 5 bases not matched to a gene. The CDR3, as DNA: TGTGCCAGCAGCGGCGACAGGGAGTATGGCTACACCTTC. Translation gives CASSGDREYGYTF.

This chain connects TRBV2 to TRBJ2-4; D is unresolved. CDR1 and CDR2 (germline): SNHLY, FYNNEI. The CDR3 contains 14 residues. V dropped 6 bases and J dropped 0 bases, with 9 bases sitting between them. CDR3 bases: TGTGCCAGCAGCTTTGACTCAGCCAAAAACATTCAGTACTTC. Amino acid sequence: CASSFDSAKNIQYF.

This clonotype was observed at least ten times. The chain links TRBV19 to TRBJ1-1; D not resolved. CDR1 and CDR2 from the germline V gene are LNHDA and SQIVND (reference sequence). Trimming pared 4 bases from V and 5 bases from J, leaving 11 bases between. The length of the CDR3 is 13 residues. This CDR3 reads CASSTGGWTEAFF. CDR3 nucleotide sequence: TGTGCCAGTAGTACGGGCGGGTGGACTGAAGCTTTCTTT.

For this clonotype: An end of the junction does not agree with germline; a read error may underlie this. This chain uses TRBV19 with TRBJ1-1; D possibly corresponds to TRBD1 (5 bases). The V gene's germline CDR1 is LNHDA and CDR2 SQIVND (reference sequence). The CDR3 is 9 residues long. For the CDR3, the DNA is TGTGCCAGTAGACCTGAAGAGGGGTTT. Its translation is CASRPEEGF.

Comment on this clonotype: At one end, the junction sequence differs from germline, possibly due to a read error. The chain links TRBV7-9 to TRBJ2-3; the match to TRBD1 covers 9 bases. The germline gives CDR1 SEHNR, CDR2 FQNEAQ (reference sequence). This CDR3 spans 14 amino acids. The CDR3 DNA is TGTGCCAGTCCCCCGGGACAGGGTCCAGATAAGCAGTATTTT. Translation: CASPPGQGPDKQYF.

This clonotype was seen ten or more times. The chain joins TRBV9 to TRBJ2-1; TRBD2 agrees at 11 bases. The CDR3 runs 15 residues. With 0 bases clipped from V and 5 bases from J, the junction kept 1 base outside the gene matches. Germline V gives CDR1 SGDLS, CDR2 YYNGEE. For the CDR3, the DNA is TGTGCCAGCAGCGTAGGTAGCGGGGGGGACAATGAGCAGTTCTTC. Amino acid sequence: CASSVGSGGDNEQFF.

The J gene is TRBJ2-7, the V gene TRBV7-7; D unresolved. Germline V gives CDR1 SSHAT, CDR2 FNYEAQ (reference sequence). V was shortened by 0 bases and J by 2 bases, with 11 bases between the two germline ends. The CDR3 loop spans 15 amino acids. In nucleotides, the CDR3 is TGTGCCAGCAGCTTAGCTGAAGGATCAACCTACGAGCAGTACTTC. This encodes CASSLAEGSTYEQYF.